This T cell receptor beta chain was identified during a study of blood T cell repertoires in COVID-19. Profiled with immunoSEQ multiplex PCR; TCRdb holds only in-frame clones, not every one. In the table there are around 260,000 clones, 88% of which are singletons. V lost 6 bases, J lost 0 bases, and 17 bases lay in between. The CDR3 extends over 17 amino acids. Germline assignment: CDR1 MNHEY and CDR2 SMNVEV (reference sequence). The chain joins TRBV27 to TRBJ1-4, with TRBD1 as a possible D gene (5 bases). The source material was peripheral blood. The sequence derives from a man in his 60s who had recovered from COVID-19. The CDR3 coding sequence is TGTGCCAGCAGCCCCCCCTGGCAGGGCCCAACTAATGAAAAACTGTTTTTT. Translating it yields CASSPPWQGPTNEKLFF.